This is a list of T cell receptor beta chains from one sample in a study of shared clonotypes between healthy human individuals. The data were produced by immunoSEQ multiplex PCR, yet TCRdb's version contains in-frame clones alone and is incomplete. There are roughly 1 million clones in the sample; roughly 80% occur only once, and about 1.5% lies in the top ten. Sequenced material: memory CD4+ T cells sorted from blood. The receptors were sampled from a man between 18 and 29 years old in good health. CDR3s include the opening cysteine and the closing phenylalanine or tryptophan.

TRBV2,CASTIAPVGEQFF
TRBV18,CASSPPGQGYGYTF
TRBV29-1,CSVDRGRTGELFF
TRBV5-1,CASSPGGSRTDTQYF
TRBV6-1,CASRIDSSGANVLTF
TRBV5-8,CASSLPAGTDTQYF
TRBV19,CASINTRGGNYGYTF
TRBV2,CASRAGDTENYGYTF
TRBV7-9,CASKKTPSETQYF
TRBV6-6,CASSYGLAGGTDTQYF
TRBV7-9,CASSYPSGGTTDTQYF
TRBV18,CASSPSAGRTQYF
TRBV27,CASRWTGGSGELFF
TRBV7-2,CASSLGSGNLYEQYF
TRBV6-5,CASRSYYDEQYF
TRBV15,CATSLLHGNTIYF
TRBV30,CAWSRSQQTTDTQYF
TRBV7-8,CASSTGTYSGIHEQYF
TRBV7-2,CASSLLGSGIPYEQYF
TRBV4-2,CASSQDSGNTIYF
TRBV7-9,CASSKFSTGQVIYGYTF
TRBV4-3,CASSQGQWNSPLHF
TRBV7-2,CASSSRHLSQPQHF
TRBV30,CAWRLTLNTEAFF
TRBV6-5,CASSYSGYGSEAFF
TRBV5-4,CASSSTSGGGEQYF
TRBV6-5,CASSRDTYEQYF
TRBV9,CASSRTGDGGYTF